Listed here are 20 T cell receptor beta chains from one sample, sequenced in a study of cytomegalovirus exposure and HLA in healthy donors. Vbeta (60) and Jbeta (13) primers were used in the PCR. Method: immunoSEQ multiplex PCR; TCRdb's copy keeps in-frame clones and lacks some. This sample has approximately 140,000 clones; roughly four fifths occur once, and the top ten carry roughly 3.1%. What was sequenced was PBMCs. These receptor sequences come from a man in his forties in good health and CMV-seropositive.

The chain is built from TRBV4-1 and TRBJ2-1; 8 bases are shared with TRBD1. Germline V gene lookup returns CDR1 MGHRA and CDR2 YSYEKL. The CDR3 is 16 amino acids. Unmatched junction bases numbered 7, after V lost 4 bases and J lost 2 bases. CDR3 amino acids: CASSPGTGGTYNEQFF. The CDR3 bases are TGCGCCAGCAGCCCCGGGACAGGTGGCACCTACAATGAGCAGTTCTTC.

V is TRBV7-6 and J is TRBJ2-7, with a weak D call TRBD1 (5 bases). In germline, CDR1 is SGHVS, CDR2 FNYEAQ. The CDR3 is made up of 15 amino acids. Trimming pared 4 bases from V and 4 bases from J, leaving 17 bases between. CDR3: CASSYSSDSTYEQYF. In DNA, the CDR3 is TGTGCCAGCAGCTACTCCTCTGACAGTACTTACGAGCAGTACTTC. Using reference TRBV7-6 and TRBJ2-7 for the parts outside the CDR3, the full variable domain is GAGVSQSPRYKVTKRGQDVALRCDPISGHVSLYWYRQALGQGPEFLTYFNYEAQQDKSGLPNDRFSAERPEGSISTLTIQRTEQRDSAMYRCASSYSSDSTYEQYFGPGTRLTVT.

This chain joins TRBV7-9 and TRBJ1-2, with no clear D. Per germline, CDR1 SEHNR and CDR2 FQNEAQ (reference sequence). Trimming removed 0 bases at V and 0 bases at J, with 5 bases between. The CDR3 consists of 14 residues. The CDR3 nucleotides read TGTGCCAGCAGCTTAGCGACACCTAACTATGGCTACACCTTC. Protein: CASSLATPNYGYTF.

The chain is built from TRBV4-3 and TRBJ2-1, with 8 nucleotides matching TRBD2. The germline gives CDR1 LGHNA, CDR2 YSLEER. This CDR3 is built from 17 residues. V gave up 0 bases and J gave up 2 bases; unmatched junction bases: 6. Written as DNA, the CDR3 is TGCGCCAGCAGCCAAGACCTTAGGACTAGCCCCTACAATGAGCAGTTCTTC. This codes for CASSQDLRTSPYNEQFF.

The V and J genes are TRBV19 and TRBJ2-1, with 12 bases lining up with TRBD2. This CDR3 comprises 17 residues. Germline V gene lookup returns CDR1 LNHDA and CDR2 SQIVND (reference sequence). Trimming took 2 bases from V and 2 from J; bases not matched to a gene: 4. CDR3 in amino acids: CASSILAGGETYNEQFF. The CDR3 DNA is TGTGCCAGTAGTATACTAGCGGGAGGGGAAACCTACAATGAGCAGTTCTTC.

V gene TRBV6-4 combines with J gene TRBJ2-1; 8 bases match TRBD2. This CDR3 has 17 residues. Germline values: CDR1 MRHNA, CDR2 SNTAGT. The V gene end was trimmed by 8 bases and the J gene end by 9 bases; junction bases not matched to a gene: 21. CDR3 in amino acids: CASEWQTGGGAGIEQFF. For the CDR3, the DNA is TGTGCCAGCGAGTGGCAAACCGGGGGGGGCGCCGGCATTGAGCAGTTCTTC.

The CDR3 nucleotides read TGTGCCAGTAGTAGTCCGGGACAGCAAACTAGCAATCAGCCCCAGCATTTT. This sequence encodes CASSSPGQQTSNQPQHF. The J gene is TRBJ1-5, the V gene TRBV19; 7 bases are a match to TRBD1. In germline, CDR1 is LNHDA, CDR2 SQIVND (reference sequence). This CDR3 has 17 residues. V lost 4 bases to trimming and J lost 0 bases; unmatched junction nucleotides: 9.

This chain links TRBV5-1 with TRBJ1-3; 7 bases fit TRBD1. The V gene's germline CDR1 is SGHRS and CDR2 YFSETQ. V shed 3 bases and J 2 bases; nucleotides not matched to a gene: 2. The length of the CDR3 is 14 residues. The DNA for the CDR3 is TGCGCCAGCAGCTCTGACAGGGCTGGAAACACCATATATTTT. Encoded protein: CASSSDRAGNTIYF. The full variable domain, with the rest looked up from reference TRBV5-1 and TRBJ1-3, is KAGVTQTPRYLIKTRGQQVTLSCSPISGHRSVSWYQQTPGQGLQFLFEYFSETQRNKGNFPGRFSGRQFSNSRSEMNVSTLELGDSALYLCASSSDRAGNTIYFGEGSWLTVV.

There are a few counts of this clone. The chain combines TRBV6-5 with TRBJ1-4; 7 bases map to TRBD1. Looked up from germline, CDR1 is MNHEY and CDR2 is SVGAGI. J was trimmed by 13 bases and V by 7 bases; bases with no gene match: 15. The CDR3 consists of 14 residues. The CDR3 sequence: CASIQDSPRGRLFF. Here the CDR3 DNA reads TGTGCCAGCATTCAGGACAGTCCTAGGGGGCGACTGTTTTTT.

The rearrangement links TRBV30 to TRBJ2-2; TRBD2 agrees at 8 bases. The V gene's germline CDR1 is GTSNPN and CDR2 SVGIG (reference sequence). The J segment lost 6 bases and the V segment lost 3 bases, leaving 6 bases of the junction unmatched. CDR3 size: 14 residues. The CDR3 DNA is TGTGCCTGGAGCCCTGGACTAGCTGCCGGGGAGCTGTTTTTT. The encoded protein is CAWSPGLAAGELFF.

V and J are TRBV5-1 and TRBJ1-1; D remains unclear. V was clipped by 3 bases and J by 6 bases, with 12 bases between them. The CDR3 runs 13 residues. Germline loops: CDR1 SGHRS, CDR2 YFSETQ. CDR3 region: CASSWEERSEAFF. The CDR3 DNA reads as TGCGCCAGCAGCTGGGAGGAGAGGTCTGAAGCTTTCTTT.

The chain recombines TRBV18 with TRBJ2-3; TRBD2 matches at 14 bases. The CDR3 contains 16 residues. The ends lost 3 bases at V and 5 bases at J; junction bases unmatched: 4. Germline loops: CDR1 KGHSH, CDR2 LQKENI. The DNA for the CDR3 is TGTGCCAGCTCACCTAGACTAGCGGGAGGGCAAGATACGCAGTATTTT. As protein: CASSPRLAGGQDTQYF.

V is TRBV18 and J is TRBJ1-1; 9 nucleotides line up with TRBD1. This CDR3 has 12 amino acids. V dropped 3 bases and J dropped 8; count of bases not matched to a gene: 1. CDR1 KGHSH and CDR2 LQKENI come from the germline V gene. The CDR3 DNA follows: TGTGCCAGCTCACCGGACAGGGGCGAAGCTTTCTTT. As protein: CASSPDRGEAFF.

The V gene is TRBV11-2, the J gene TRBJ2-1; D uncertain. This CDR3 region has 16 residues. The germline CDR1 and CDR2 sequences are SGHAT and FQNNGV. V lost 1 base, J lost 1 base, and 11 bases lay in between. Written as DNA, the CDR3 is TGTGCCAGCAGCTTAGGGGCCGCTCTATCCTACAATGAGCAGTTCTTC. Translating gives CASSLGAALSYNEQFF.

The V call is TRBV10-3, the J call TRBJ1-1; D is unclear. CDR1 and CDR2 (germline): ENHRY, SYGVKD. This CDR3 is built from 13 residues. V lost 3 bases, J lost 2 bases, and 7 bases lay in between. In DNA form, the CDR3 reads TGTGCCATCAGTGATGAGGGAAACACTGAAGCTTTCTTT. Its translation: CAISDEGNTEAFF.

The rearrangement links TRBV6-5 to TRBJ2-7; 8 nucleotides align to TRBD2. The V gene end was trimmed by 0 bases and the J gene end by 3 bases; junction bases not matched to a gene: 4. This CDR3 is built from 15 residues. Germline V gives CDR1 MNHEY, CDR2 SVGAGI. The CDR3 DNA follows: TGTGCCAGCAGTTACTCGGGGAGCGGGGGCTACGAGCAGTACTTC. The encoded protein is CASSYSGSGGYEQYF.

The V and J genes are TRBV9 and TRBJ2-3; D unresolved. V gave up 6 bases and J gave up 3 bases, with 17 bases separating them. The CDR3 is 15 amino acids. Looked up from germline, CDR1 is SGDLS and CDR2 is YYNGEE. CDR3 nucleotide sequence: TGTGCCAGCACGATAGACCCCCAGGAAACAGATACGCAGTATTTT. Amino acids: CASTIDPQETDTQYF.

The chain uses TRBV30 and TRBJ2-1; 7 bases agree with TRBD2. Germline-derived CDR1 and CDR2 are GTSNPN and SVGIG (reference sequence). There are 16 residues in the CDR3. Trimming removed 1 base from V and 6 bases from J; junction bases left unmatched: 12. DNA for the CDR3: TGTGCCTGGAGTGGGGAAGGAGCGGGAAGGATCAATGAGCAGTTCTTC. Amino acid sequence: CAWSGEGAGRINEQFF.

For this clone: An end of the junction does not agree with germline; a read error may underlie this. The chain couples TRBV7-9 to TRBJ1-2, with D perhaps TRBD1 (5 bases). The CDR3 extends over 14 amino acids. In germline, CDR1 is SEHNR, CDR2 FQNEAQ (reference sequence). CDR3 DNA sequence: TGTTCCAGCAGCTTCGGGGGGGCTAACTATGGCTACACCTTC. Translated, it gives CSSSFGGANYGYTF.

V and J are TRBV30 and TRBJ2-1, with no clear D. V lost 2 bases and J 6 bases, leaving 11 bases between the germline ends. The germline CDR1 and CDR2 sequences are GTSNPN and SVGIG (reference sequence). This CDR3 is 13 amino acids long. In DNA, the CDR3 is TGTGCCTGGAGTTTGGTTACATTCAATGAGCAGTTCTTC. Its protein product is CAWSLVTFNEQFF.